The 24 T cell receptor beta chains in this list originate from one sample, sequenced in a study of technical replicates of blood from several donors. Method: immunoSEQ multiplex PCR; TCRdb's copy keeps in-frame clones and lacks some. This sample has 74,000 or so clones, with around 90% found just once. The sample was T cells isolated from PBMCs. The receptors were gathered from a human donor in good health.

CDR3 sequence reads: CASSAPSHGFTGELFF. CDR3 in DNA: TGTGCCAGTAGTGCCCCGAGCCACGGTTTCACCGGGGAGCTGTTTTTT. The chain has TRBV19 and TRBJ2-2; D ambiguous. CDR1 is LNHDA and CDR2 is SQIVND in the germline V gene (reference sequence). The V end lost 5 bases, the J end lost 4 bases, and 17 bases lay between the germline ends. The length of the CDR3 is 16 residues.

The chain combines TRBV25-1 with TRBJ1-4, with a possible D match to TRBD1 (5 bases). V lost 7 bases, J lost 3 bases, and 9 bases lay in between. Germline CDR1 MGHDK, CDR2 SYGVNS. The CDR3 extends over 13 amino acids. The chain's CDR3 is CASTRDPNEKLFF. In nucleotides, the CDR3 is TGTGCCAGCACCAGGGATCCTAATGAAAAACTGTTTTTT.

The V and J genes are TRBV27 and TRBJ1-3; a possible D gene is TRBD1 (5 bases). CDR1 and CDR2 from the germline V gene are MNHEY and SMNVEV (reference sequence). Trimming removed 1 base from V and 4 bases from J, with 8 bases in between. The CDR3 totals 14 residues. CDR3 DNA sequence: TGTGCCAGCAGTTTATGGGGCTTCGGAAACACCATATATTTT. It specifies CASSLWGFGNTIYF.

The J gene is TRBJ2-7, the V gene TRBV27, with 7 bases matching TRBD1. Per germline, CDR1 MNHEY and CDR2 SMNVEV (reference sequence). CDR3 length: 17 residues. Trimming removed 4 bases from V and 4 bases from J; junction bases left unmatched: 16. For the CDR3, the DNA is TGTGCCAGCAGTTCGCCGACTGACAGGGAATCGCCGTACGAGCAGTACTTC. Translating gives CASSSPTDRESPYEQYF.

This rearrangement joins TRBV18 to TRBJ2-5; 7 nucleotides line up with TRBD1. In germline, CDR1 is KGHSH, CDR2 LQKENI. Losses at the gene ends were 2 bases for V and 0 bases for J; bases not matched to a gene: 3. This CDR3 contains 15 residues. The chain's CDR3 is CASSPGRGYQETQYF. The CDR3 DNA follows: TGTGCCAGCTCACCAGGCAGGGGGTACCAAGAGACCCAGTACTTC. The complete variable domain, with remaining parts taken from reference TRBV18 and TRBJ2-5, reads NAGVMQNPRHLVRRRGQEARLRCSPMKGHSHVYWYRQLPEEGLKFMVYLQKENIIDESGMPKERFSAEFPKEGPSILRIQQVVRGDSAAYFCASSPGRGYQETQYFGPGTRLLVL.

J is TRBJ2-5 and V is TRBV11-2; a possible D gene is TRBD2 (5 bases). V lost 5 bases to trimming and J lost 1 base, with 8 bases between them. Per germline, CDR1 SGHAT and CDR2 FQNNGV. The CDR3 loop spans 13 amino acids. DNA of the CDR3: TGTGCCAGCAGCCCGGGAAGCCAAGAGACCCAGTACTTC. Protein product: CASSPGSQETQYF.

This CDR3 reads CASSSYRQGSHQPQHF. CDR3 bases: TGTGCCAGCAGTTCGTATAGACAGGGTTCGCATCAGCCCCAGCATTTT. This chain connects TRBV27 to TRBJ1-5; 7 nucleotides line up with TRBD1. The length of the CDR3 is 16 residues. Germline trimming cut 4 bases from V and 5 bases from J; bases unmatched to any gene: 11. Germline V lookup: CDR1 MNHEY, CDR2 SMNVEV (reference sequence).

This chain uses TRBV4-3 with TRBJ2-1, with TRBD2 identical over 11 bases. V was clipped by 4 bases and J by 8 bases; unmatched bases: 7. Germline CDR1 LGHNA, CDR2 YSLEER. The length of the CDR3 is 15 residues. The CDR3 loop is CASSPTTSGKDEQFF. The CDR3 DNA is TGCGCCAGCAGCCCGACGACTAGCGGGAAGGATGAGCAGTTCTTC.

The chain couples TRBV9 to TRBJ2-3, with D possibly TRBD1 on 5 matching bases. CDR1 SGDLS and CDR2 YYNGEE come from the germline V gene. The ends were cut back, 0 bases at V and 2 bases at J, with 16 bases in the middle. The CDR3 is 17 amino acids. CDR3 nucleotide sequence: TGTGCCAGCAGCGTAGCCCCCGGGCAGGGCGCCACAGATACGCAGTATTTT. Translated, it gives CASSVAPGQGATDTQYF.

This rearrangement joins TRBV27 to TRBJ2-7; TRBD1 might be the D (5 bases). Germline V CDR1 and CDR2: MNHEY, SMNVEV (reference sequence). The CDR3 covers 16 residues. The V and J ends lost 6 bases and 0 bases respectively, with 18 bases between them. This CDR3 reads CASRLSGIGSSYEQYF. CDR3 DNA: TGTGCCAGCAGACTCTCAGGGATCGGCAGCTCCTACGAGCAGTACTTC.

In DNA form, the CDR3 reads TGTGCCAGCAGCTTAGCCGGACAGGGTACGGACATTCAGTACTTC. It specifies CASSLAGQGTDIQYF. This chain uses TRBV7-2 with TRBJ2-4, with TRBD1 identical over 8 bases. Per the germline V gene, CDR1 is SGHTA and CDR2 is FQGNSA. CDR3 length: 15 residues. J lost 8 bases, V lost 0 bases, and 6 bases had no gene match.

Written as DNA, the CDR3 is TGTGCCAGCAGCGTAGAGGGGACATCCATCAGCACAGATACGCAGTATTTT. Encoded protein: CASSVEGTSISTDTQYF. The chain couples TRBV9 to TRBJ2-3; tentatively, D is TRBD1 (6 bases). Trimming left V 0 bases short and J 0 bases short, with 14 bases between. Per germline, CDR1 SGDLS and CDR2 YYNGEE. The CDR3 runs to 17 residues.

V gene TRBV6-5 combines with J gene TRBJ1-1; no clear D. V shed 0 bases and J shed 6 bases, with 8 bases lying between them. Per germline, CDR1 MNHEY and CDR2 SVGAGI. CDR3 size: 13 residues. This CDR3 reads CASSYSWAPEAFF. The CDR3 DNA is TGTGCCAGCAGTTACTCTTGGGCACCTGAAGCTTTCTTT.

This chain joins TRBV5-6 and TRBJ1-1, with TRBD1 matching over 8 bases. CDR1 SGHDT and CDR2 YYEEEE come from the germline V gene. This CDR3 has 14 amino acids. V was clipped by 4 bases and J by 11 bases; unmatched bases: 13. CDR3 DNA sequence: TGTGCCAGCAGCCTGCGGACAGGGTTAGGCTTGGCTTTCTTT. It encodes CASSLRTGLGLAFF.

CDR3: CASAYGQGDEQYF. The CDR3 coding sequence is TGCGCCAGCGCATATGGACAGGGGGACGAGCAGTACTTC. J is TRBJ2-7 and V is TRBV10-2, with 10 bases identical to TRBD1. The CDR3 length is 13 residues. Germline CDR1 is WSHSY and CDR2 is SAAADI. The trim removed 8 bases at V and 5 bases at J, leaving 6 bases unmatched.

The rearrangement uses TRBV11-1 and TRBJ2-3; the match to TRBD2 covers 8 bases. The V gene end was trimmed by 3 bases and the J gene end by 6 bases; junction bases not matched to a gene: 11. The CDR3 covers 16 residues. Germline-derived CDR1 and CDR2 are SGHAT and FQDESV (reference sequence). The CDR3 region has the DNA TGTGCCAGCAGCTTCCCCGGGTGGCTAGCGGGCGATACGCAGTATTTT. Translated: CASSFPGWLAGDTQYF.

This clone has just a few counts. The V gene is TRBV12-5, the J gene TRBJ1-1, with D unresolved. Germline V gene lookup returns CDR1 LGHNT and CDR2 FRNRAP. V gave up 5 bases and J gave up 4 bases, with 8 bases separating them. The CDR3 is 12 amino acids. CDR3: CASGRSGTEAFF. DNA of the CDR3: TGTGCTAGTGGTCGGAGCGGCACTGAAGCTTTCTTT.

This chain uses TRBV5-1 with TRBJ2-7, with 8 nucleotides matching TRBD1. Unmatched junction bases numbered 8, after V lost 4 bases and J lost 5 bases. CDR3 size: 14 residues. Germline V CDR1 and CDR2: SGHRS, YFSETQ. CDR3 amino acids: CASSTGQGVDEQYF. The CDR3 DNA is TGCGCCAGCAGCACTGGACAGGGAGTCGACGAGCAGTACTTC.

V gene TRBV5-4 combines with J gene TRBJ2-2, with 8 bases that match TRBD1. This CDR3 comprises 15 residues. V dropped 0 bases and J dropped 6; count of bases not matched to a gene: 4. CDR1 is SGHNT and CDR2 is YYREEE in the germline V gene (reference sequence). CDR3 in DNA: TGTGCCAGCAGCTTGGGGCAGGGGGCTCCCGGGGAGCTGTTTTTT. Protein product: CASSLGQGAPGELFF.

This sequence joins TRBV6-6 and TRBJ1-4, with no clear D. The length of the CDR3 is 15 residues. Per germline, CDR1 MNHNY and CDR2 SVGAGI (reference sequence). The ends were cut back, 6 bases at V and 0 bases at J, with 11 bases in the middle. The CDR3 sequence is CASRVEGTTNEKLFF. DNA of the CDR3: TGTGCCAGCAGGGTGGAGGGTACAACTAATGAAAAACTGTTTTTT.

This chain joins TRBV4-3 and TRBJ1-1; TRBD1 agrees at 9 bases. CDR1 is LGHNA and CDR2 is YSLEER in the germline V gene. This CDR3 is built from 16 residues. The V and J ends lost 1 base and 6 bases, in that order; junction bases with no gene match: 9. The chain's CDR3 is CASSQGWTGASAEAFF. DNA for the CDR3: TGCGCCAGCAGCCAAGGATGGACAGGGGCTAGCGCTGAAGCTTTCTTT.

CDR3 sequence reads: CASSHNSPGATGELFF. CDR3 DNA: TGTGCCAGCAGCCATAATTCCCCGGGAGCCACCGGGGAGCTGTTTTTT. The chain uses TRBV4-2 and TRBJ2-2, with D perhaps TRBD2 (6 bases). This CDR3 region has 16 residues. The ends were cut back, 3 bases at V and 4 bases at J, with 15 bases in the middle. Germline CDR1 LGHNA, CDR2 YNFKEQ.

The chain employs TRBV7-9 and TRBJ1-2, with D perhaps matching TRBD1 (5 bases). The CDR3 length is 11 residues. Trimming cost V 3 bases and J 8 bases, with 7 bases left between them. Germline CDR1 SEHNR, CDR2 FQNEAQ (reference sequence). CDR3 sequence: CASSFQGGYTF. For the CDR3, the DNA is TGTGCCAGCAGCTTCCAGGGCGGCTACACCTTC.

This clone was counted once. The chain carries TRBV10-1 and TRBJ2-1; TRBD1 agrees at 9 bases. The junction had 4 bases not matched to a gene; V was cut back by 6 bases and J by 1 base. Germline V CDR1 and CDR2: WNHNN, SYGVQD (reference sequence). The CDR3 has 15 residues. In nucleotides, the CDR3 is TGCGCCAGCAGCAAAGACAGGGGGTCCTACAATGAGCAGTTCTTC. Translating gives CASSKDRGSYNEQFF.